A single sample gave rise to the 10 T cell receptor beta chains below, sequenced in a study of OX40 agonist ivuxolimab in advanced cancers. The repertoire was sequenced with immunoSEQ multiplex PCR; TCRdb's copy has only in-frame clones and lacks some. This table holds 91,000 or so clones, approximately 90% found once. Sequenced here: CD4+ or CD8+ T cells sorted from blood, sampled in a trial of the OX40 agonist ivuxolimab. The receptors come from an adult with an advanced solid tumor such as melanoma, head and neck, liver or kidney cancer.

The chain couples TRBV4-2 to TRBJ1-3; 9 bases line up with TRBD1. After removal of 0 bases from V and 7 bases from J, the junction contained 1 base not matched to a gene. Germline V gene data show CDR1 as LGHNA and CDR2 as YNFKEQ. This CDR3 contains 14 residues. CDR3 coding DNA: TGTGCCAGCAGCCAAGAGGGGACAGGGAACACCATATATTTT. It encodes CASSQEGTGNTIYF.

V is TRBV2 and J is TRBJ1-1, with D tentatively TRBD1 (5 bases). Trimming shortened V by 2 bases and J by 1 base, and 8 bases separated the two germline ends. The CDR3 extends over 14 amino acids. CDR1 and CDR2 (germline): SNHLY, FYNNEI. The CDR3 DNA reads TGTGCCAGCAGTGAAAATAGGGGGAACACTGAAGCTTTCTTT. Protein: CASSENRGNTEAFF.

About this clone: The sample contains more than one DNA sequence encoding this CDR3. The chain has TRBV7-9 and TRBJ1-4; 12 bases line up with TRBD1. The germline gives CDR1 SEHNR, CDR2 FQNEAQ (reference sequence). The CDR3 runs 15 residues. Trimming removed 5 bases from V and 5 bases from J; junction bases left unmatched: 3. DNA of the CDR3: TGTGCCAGCAGCCCGGGACAGGGGGCAAATGAAAAACTGTTTTTT. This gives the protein CASSPGQGANEKLFF.

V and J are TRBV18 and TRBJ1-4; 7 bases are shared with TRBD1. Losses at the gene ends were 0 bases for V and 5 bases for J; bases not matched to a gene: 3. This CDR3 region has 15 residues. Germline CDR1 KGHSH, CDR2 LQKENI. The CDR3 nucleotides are TGTGCCAGCTCACCACCGGGACAGCGGAATGAAAAACTGTTTTTT. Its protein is CASSPPGQRNEKLFF.

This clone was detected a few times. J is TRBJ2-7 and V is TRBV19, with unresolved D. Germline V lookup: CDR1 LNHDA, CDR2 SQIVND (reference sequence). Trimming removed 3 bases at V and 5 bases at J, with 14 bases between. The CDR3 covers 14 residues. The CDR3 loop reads CASSISSGIDEQYF. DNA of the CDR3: TGTGCCAGTAGTATCTCCAGTGGGATAGACGAGCAGTACTTC. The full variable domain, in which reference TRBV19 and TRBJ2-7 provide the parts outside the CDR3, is DGGITQSPKYLFRKEGQNVTLSCEQNLNHDAMYWYRQDPGQGLRLIYYSQIVNDFQKGDIAEGYSVSREKKESFPLTVTSAQKNPTAFYLCASSISSGIDEQYFGPGTRLTVT.

The DNA for the CDR3 is TGCGCCAGCAGATCGGGTTCTGGGACCGTGGACACTGAAGCTTTCTTT. This encodes CASRSGSGTVDTEAFF. The rearrangement joins TRBV5-1 to TRBJ1-1; possible D gene TRBD1, 5 bases. Germline V gives CDR1 SGHRS, CDR2 YFSETQ. Trimming shortened V by 5 bases and J by 3 bases, and 20 bases separated the two germline ends. This CDR3 spans 16 amino acids.

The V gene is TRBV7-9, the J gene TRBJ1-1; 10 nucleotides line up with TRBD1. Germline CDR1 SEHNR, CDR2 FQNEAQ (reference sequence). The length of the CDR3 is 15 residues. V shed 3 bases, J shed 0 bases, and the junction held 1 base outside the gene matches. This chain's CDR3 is CASSFGTGVNTEAFF. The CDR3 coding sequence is TGTGCCAGCAGCTTCGGGACAGGGGTGAACACTGAAGCTTTCTTT.

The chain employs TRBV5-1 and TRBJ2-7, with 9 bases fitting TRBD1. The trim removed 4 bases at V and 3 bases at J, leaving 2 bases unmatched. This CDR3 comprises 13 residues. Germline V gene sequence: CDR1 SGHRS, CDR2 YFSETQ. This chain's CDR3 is CASSTGQGYEQYF. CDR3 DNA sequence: TGCGCCAGCAGCACGGGACAGGGCTACGAGCAGTACTTC.

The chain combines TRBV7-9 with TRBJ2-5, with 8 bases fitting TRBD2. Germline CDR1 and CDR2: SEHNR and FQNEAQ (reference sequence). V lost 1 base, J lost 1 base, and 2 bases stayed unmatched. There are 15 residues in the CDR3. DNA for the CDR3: TGTGCCAGCAGCTTAGGGCTAGCGGGCCAAGAGACCCAGTACTTC. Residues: CASSLGLAGQETQYF.

The chain's CDR3 is CASSLRASVHEQFF. The DNA of the CDR3 is TGTGCCAGCAGTTTACGGGCTAGCGTCCATGAGCAGTTCTTC. The V gene is TRBV27, the J gene TRBJ2-1, with a weak D call TRBD2 (6 bases). Germline loops: CDR1 MNHEY, CDR2 SMNVEV (reference sequence). V was clipped by 2 bases and J by 8 bases, with 13 bases between them. The CDR3 contains 14 residues.